This T cell receptor (beta chain) was recovered during a study of early T cells in non-severe SARS-CoV-2 infection. Across the whole study: Chains from this unsorted whole-blood bulk RNA could not be paired. Findings of the study overall: Sequences matched to VDJdb favored anti-spike CD8 responses, while private and CD4 specificities were missed.

This clonotype has at least ten counts. Its specificity is not known. CDR3 length: 14 amino acids. The V gene end was trimmed by 6 bases and the J gene end by 8 bases; junction bases not matched to a gene: 6. Germline lookup yields CDR1 SGHAT and CDR2 FQNNGV. Individual cDNA molecules received unique molecular identifiers. TCRdb reprocessed the 5' RACE reads with MiXCR, giving one entry per CDR3 protein. The profile shows about 55,000 distinct CDR3 sequences, about 12% of them singletons. Source material: whole blood. The clonotype comes from an adult who was a healthcare worker with PCR-confirmed SARS-CoV-2 infection or an uninfected control (not recorded which). V gene TRBV11-2 combines with J gene TRBJ2-1, with TRBD2 identical over 11 bases. The CDR3 region has the DNA TGTGCCAGCAGACGACTAGCGGGGCCGTATGAGCAGTTCTTC. This sequence encodes CASRRLAGPYEQFF.